This TCR beta chain was sequenced for a study of shared clonotypes between healthy human individuals. Assay: immunoSEQ multiplex PCR; the TCRdb copy retains only in-frame clones and omits some. Of around 600,000 clones in the sample, approximately 95% were seen once. This CDR3 is built from 13 residues. CDR1 is SGHAT and CDR2 is FQNNGV in the germline V gene. The V gene lost 4 bases and the J gene lost 0 bases, with 7 bases spanning the gap. Naive CD8 isolation took CD45RO-negative cells positively selected for CCR7 and excluded terminally differentiated effector memory CD45RA+ cells. The sample was naive CD8+ T cells sorted from blood. V gene TRBV11-2 combines with J gene TRBJ2-7, with D possibly being TRBD1 (5 bases). This receptor was obtained from a woman aged 30 to 39 in good health. CDR3 sequence (DNA): TGTGCCAGCAGCTCGGACACCTCCTACGAGCAGTACTTC. Protein: CASSSDTSYEQYF. The whole variable domain, remainder taken from reference TRBV11-2 and TRBJ2-7, is EAGVAQSPRYKIIEKRQSVAFWCNPISGHATLYWYQQILGQGPKLLIQFQNNGVVDDSQLPKDRFSAERLKGVDSTLKIQPAKLEDSAVYLCASSSDTSYEQYFGPGTRLTVT.